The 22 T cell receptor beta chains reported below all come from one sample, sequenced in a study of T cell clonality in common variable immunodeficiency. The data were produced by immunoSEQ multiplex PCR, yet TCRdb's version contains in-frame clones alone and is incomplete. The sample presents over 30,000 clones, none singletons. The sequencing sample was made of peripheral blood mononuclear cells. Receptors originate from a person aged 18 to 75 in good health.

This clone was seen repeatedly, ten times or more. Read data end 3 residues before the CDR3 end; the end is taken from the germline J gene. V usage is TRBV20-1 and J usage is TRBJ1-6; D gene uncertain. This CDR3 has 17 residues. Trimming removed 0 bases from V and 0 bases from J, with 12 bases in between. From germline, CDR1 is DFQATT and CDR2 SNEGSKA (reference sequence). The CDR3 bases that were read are TGCAGTGCTAGAGATGCGTTCAGGAGCTCCTATAATTCACCC. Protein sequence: CSARDAFRSSYNSP. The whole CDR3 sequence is CSARDAFRSSYNSPLHF.

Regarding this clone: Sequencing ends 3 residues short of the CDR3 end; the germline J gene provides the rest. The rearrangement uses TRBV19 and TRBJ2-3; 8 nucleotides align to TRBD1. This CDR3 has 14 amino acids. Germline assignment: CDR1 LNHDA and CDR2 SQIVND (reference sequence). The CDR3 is CASKSGGFQETQYF. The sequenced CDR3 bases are TGTGCCAGTAAATCAGGGGGCTTCCAAGAGACG. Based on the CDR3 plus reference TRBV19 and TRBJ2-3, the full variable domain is DGGITQSPKYLFRKEGQNVTLSCEQNLNHDAMYWYRQDPGQGLRLIYYSQIVNDFQKGDIAEGYSVSREKKESFPLTVTSAQKNPTAFYLCASKSGGFQETQYFGPGTRLTVL.

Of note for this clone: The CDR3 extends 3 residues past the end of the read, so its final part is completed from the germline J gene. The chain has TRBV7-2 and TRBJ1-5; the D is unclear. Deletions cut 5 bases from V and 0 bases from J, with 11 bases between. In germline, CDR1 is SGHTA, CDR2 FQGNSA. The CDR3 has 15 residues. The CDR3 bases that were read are TGTGCCAGCAGCGGCGGAACCCATAGCAATCAGCCC. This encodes CASSGGTHSNQP. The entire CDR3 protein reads CASSGGTHSNQPQHF.

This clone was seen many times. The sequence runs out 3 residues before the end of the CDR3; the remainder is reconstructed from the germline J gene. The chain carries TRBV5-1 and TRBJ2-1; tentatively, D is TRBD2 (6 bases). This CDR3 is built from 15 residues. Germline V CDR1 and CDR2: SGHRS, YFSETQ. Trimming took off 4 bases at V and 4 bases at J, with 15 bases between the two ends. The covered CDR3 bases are TGCGCCAGCAGCCTCGCCAGCGGGCGTTACAATGAG. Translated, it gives CASSLASGRYNE. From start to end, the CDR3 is CASSLASGRYNEQFF.

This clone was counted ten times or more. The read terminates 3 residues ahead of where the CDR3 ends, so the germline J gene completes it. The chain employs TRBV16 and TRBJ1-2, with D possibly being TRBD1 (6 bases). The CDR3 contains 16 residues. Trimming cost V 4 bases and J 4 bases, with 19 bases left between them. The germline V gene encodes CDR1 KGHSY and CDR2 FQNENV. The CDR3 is CASSPLTGRGAYGYTF. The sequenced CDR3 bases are TGTGCCAGCAGCCCCCTCACAGGGAGGGGAGCCTATGGC.

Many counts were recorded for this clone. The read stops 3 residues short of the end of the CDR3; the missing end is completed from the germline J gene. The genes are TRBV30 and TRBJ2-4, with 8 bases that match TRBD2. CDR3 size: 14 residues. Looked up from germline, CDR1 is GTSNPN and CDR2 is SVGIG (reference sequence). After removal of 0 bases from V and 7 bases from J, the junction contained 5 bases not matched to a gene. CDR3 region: CAWSVGSGTNIQYF. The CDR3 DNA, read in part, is TGTGCCTGGAGTGTTGGTAGCGGGACGAACATT.

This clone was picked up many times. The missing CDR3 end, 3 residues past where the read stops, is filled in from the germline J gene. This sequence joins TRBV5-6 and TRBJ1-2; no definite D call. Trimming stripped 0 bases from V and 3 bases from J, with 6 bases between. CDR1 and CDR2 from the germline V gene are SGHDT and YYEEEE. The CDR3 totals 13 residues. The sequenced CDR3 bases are TGTGCCAGCAGCTTGGAGGGTGACTATGGC. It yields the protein CASSLEGDYG. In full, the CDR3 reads CASSLEGDYGYTF.

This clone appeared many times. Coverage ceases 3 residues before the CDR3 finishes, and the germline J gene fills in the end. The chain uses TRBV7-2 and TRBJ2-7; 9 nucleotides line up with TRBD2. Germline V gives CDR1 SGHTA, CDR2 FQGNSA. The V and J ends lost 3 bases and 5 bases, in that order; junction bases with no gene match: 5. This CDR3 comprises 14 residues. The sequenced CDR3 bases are TGTGCCAGCAGCTTCCGGACTAGCGACAACGAG. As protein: CASSFRTSDNE. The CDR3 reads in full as CASSFRTSDNEQYF.

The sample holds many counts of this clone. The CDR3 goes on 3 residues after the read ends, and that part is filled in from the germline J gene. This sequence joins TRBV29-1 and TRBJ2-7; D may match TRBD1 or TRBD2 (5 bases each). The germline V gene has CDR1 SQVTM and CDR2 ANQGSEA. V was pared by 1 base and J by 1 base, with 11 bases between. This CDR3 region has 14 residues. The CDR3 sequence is CSVEGGAESYEQYF. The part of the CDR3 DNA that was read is TGCAGCGTTGAAGGAGGGGCAGAGTCCTACGAG.

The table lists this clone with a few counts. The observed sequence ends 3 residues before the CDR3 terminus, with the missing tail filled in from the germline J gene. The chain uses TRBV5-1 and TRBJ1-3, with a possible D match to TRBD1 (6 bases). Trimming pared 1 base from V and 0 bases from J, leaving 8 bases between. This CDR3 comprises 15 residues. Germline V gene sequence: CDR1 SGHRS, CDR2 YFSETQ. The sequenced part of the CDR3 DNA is TGCGCCAGCAGCTTGCAACAGGGCTCTGGAAACACC. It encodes CASSLQQGSGNT. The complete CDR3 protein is CASSLQQGSGNTIYF.

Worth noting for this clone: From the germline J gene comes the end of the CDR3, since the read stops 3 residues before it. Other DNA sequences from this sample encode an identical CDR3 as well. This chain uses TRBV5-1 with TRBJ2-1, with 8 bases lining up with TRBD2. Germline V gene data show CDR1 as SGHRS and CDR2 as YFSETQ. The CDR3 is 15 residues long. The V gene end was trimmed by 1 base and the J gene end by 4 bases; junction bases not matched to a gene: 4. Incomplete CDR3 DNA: TGCGCCAGCAGCTTGCTGGCGGGGGGTTACAATGAG. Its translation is CASSLLAGGYNE. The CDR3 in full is CASSLLAGGYNEQFF.

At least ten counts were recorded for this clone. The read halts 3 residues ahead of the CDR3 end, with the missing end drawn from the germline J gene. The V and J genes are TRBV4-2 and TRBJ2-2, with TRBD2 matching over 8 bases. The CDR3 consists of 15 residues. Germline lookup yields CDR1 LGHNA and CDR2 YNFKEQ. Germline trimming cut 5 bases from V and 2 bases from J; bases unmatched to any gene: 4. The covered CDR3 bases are TGTGCCAGCAGCTTGCGGGGGGACAACACCGGGGAG. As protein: CASSLRGDNTGE. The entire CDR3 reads CASSLRGDNTGELFF.

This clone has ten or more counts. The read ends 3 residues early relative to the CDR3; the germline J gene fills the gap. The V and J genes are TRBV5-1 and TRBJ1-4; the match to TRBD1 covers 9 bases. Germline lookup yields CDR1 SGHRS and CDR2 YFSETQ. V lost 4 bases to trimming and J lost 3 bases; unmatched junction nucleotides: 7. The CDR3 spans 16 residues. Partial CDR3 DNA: TGCGCCAGCAGCGAGTTGACAGGGGGGGCTAATGAAAAA. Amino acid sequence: CASSELTGGANEK. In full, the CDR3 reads CASSELTGGANEKLFF.

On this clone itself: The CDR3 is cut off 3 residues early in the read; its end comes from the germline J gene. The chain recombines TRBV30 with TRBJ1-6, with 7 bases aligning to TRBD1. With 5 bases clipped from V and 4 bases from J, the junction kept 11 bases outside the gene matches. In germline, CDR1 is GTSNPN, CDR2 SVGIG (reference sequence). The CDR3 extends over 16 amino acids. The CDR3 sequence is CAWGKRDRVYNSPLHF. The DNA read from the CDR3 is TGTGCCTGGGGTAAGCGTGACAGGGTGTATAATTCACCC.

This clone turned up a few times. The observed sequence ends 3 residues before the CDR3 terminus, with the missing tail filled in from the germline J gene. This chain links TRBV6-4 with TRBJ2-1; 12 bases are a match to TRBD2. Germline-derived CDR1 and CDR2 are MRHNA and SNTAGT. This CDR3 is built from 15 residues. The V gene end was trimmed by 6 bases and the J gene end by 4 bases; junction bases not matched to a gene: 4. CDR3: CASSGGLAGYNEQFF. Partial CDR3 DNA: TGTGCCAGCAGCGGGGGACTAGCGGGTTACAATGAG.

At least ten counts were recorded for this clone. The CDR3 DNA, read in part, is TGCAGTGCTGCCCAGGGGGAGGGGGGC. It translates to CSAAQGEGG. The whole CDR3 is CSAAQGEGGYTF. The chain uses TRBV20-1 and TRBJ1-2, with TRBD1 matching over 7 bases. The read comes to an end 3 residues before the CDR3 does, leaving the germline J gene to fill in the end. The CDR3 spans 12 residues. CDR1 is DFQATT, CDR2 SNEGSKA, per germline (reference sequence).

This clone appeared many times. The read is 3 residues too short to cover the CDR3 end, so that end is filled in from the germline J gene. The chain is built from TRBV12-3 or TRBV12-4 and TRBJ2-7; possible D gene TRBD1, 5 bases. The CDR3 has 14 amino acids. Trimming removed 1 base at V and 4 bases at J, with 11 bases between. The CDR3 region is CASSLGGTYYEQYF. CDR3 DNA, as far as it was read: TGTGCCAGCAGTTTAGGGGGCACCTATTACGAG.

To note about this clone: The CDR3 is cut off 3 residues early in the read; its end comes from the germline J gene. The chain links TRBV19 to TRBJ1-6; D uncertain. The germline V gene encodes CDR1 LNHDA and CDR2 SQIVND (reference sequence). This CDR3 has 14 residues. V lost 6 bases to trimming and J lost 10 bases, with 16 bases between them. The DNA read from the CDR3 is TGTGCCAGTAGCGATCTCCAGAAGCGATCACCC. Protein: CASSDLQKRSP. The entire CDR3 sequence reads CASSDLQKRSPLHF.

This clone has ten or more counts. Incomplete CDR3 DNA: TGCAGTGCTAAAAGGGGGGGGCTCGAG. Translation gives CSAKRGGLE. The full-length CDR3 reads as CSAKRGGLEQYF. The J gene is TRBJ2-7, the V gene TRBV20-1; D might be TRBD2 (7 bases). The read falls 3 residues short of the CDR3 end, and the missing part is taken from the germline J gene. V gave up 4 bases and J gave up 6 bases, with 13 bases separating them. In germline, CDR1 is DFQATT, CDR2 SNEGSKA (reference sequence). The CDR3 extends over 12 amino acids.

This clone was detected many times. The covered CDR3 bases are TGCAGCGTTTGGGGACAGGGTGAGGGCACCGGGGAG. Translated, it gives CSVWGQGEGTGE. The whole CDR3 protein is CSVWGQGEGTGELFF. The chain couples TRBV29-1 to TRBJ2-2; 9 bases align to TRBD1. Coverage ceases 3 residues before the CDR3 finishes, and the germline J gene fills in the end. V shed 5 bases, J shed 4 bases, and the junction held 8 bases outside the gene matches. This CDR3 is built from 15 residues. Germline CDR1 SQVTM, CDR2 ANQGSEA.

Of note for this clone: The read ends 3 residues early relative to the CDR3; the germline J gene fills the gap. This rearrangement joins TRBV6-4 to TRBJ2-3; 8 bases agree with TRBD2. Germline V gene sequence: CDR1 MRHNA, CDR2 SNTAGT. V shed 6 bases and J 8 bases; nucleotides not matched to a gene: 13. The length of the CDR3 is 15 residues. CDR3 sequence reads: CASRSTSGPTGTQYF. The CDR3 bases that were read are TGTGCCAGCAGAAGCACTAGCGGCCCGACTGGTACG.

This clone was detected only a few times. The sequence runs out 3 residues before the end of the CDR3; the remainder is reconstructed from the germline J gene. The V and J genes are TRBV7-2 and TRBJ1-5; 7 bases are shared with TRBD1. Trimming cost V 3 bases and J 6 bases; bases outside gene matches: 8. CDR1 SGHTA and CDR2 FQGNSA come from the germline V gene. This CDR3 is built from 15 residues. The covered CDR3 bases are TGTGCCAGCAGCTTGGGGACAGTTGGGAGTCAGCCC. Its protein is CASSLGTVGSQP. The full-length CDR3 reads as CASSLGTVGSQPQHF.